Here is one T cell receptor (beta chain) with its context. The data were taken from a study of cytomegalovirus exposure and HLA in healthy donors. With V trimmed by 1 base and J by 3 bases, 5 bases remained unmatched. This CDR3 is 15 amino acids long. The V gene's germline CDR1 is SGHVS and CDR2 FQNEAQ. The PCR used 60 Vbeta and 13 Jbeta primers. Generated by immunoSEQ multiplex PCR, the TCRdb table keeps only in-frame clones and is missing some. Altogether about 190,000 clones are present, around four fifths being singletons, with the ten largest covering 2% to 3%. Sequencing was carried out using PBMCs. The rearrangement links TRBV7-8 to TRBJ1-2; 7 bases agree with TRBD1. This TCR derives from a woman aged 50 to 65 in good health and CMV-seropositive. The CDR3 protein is CASSLDYRGHYGYTF. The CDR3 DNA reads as TGTGCCAGCAGCTTAGACTACAGGGGCCACTATGGCTACACCTTC.